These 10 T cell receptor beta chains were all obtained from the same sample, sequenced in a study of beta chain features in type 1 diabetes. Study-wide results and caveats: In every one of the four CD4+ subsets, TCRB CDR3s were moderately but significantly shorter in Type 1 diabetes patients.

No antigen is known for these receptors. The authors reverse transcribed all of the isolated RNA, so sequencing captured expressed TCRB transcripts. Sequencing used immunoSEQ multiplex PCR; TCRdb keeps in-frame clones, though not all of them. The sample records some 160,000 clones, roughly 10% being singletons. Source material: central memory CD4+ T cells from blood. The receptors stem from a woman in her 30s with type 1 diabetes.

CDR3 in DNA: TGTGCCAGCATCAGATACCCCTCTGAGACCCAGTACTTC. Amino acids: CASIRYPSETQYF. The rearrangement uses TRBV7-8 and TRBJ2-5; D not certain. V lost 7 bases and J 5 bases, leaving 14 bases between the germline ends. From germline, CDR1 is SGHVS and CDR2 FQNEAQ. There are 13 residues in the CDR3.

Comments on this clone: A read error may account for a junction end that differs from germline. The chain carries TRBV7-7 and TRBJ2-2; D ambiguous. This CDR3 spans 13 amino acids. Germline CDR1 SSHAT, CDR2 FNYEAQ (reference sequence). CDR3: CASSPVNTGELFF. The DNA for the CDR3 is TGTGCTAGCAGCCCGGTTAACACCGGGGAGCTGTTTTTT.

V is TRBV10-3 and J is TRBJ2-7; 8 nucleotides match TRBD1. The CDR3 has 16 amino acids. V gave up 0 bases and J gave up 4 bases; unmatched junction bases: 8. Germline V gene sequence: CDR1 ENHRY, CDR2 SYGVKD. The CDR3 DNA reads TGTGCCATCAGTGAGTCCTCCGGGACAGGAGCTTACGAGCAGTACTTC. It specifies CAISESSGTGAYEQYF.

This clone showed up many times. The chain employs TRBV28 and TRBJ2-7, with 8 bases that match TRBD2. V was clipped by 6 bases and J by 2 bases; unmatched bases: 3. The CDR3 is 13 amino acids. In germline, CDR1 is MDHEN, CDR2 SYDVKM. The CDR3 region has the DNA TGTGCCAGCAGGGTAGCGGGACCCTACGAGCAGTACTTC. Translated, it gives CASRVAGPYEQYF.

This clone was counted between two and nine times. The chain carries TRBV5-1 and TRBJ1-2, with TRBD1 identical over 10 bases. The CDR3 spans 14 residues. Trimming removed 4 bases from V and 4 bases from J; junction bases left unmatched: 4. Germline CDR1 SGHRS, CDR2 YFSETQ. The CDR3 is CASSPGDRGYGYTF. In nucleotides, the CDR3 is TGCGCCAGCAGCCCAGGGGACAGGGGCTATGGCTACACCTTC.

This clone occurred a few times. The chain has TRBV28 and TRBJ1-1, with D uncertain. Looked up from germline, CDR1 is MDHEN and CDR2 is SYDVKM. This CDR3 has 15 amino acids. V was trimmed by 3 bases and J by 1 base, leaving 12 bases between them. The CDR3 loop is CASSFRSFGNTEAFF. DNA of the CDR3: TGTGCCAGCAGTTTTAGATCTTTTGGGAACACTGAAGCTTTCTTT.

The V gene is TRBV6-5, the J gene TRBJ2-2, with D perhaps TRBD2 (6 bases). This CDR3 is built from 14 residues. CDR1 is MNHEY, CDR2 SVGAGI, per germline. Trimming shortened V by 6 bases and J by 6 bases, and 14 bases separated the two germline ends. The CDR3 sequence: CASSQEGKPGELFF. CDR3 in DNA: TGTGCCAGCAGCCAGGAGGGGAAACCCGGGGAGCTGTTTTTT.

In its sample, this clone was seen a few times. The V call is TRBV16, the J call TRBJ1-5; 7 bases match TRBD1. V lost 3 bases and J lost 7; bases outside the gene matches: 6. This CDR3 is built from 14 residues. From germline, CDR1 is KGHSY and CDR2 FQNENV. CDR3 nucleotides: TGTGCCAGCAGCCAGACCAGGGGGGAGCAGCCCCAGCATTTT. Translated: CASSQTRGEQPQHF.

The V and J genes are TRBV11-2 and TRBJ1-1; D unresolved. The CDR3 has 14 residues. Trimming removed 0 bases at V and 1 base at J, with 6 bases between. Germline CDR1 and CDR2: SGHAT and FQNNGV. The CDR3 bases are TGTGCCAGCAGCTTAGATACTGGGAACACTGAAGCTTTCTTT. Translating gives CASSLDTGNTEAFF.

Here the CDR3 DNA reads TGTGCCAGCAGCTTGAGTCTAGCGGGAGGGAATGAGCAGTTCTTC. Its protein is CASSLSLAGGNEQFF. The genes are TRBV7-3 and TRBJ2-1; 12 bases line up with TRBD2. The CDR3 contains 15 residues. From germline, CDR1 is SGHTA and CDR2 FQGTGA. The V gene end was trimmed by 3 bases and the J gene end by 7 bases; junction bases not matched to a gene: 4.